These 11 T cell receptor beta chains share one sample of origin, sequenced in a study of cytomegalovirus exposure and HLA in healthy donors. The PCR had 60 Vbeta and 13 Jbeta primers. Assay: immunoSEQ multiplex PCR; the TCRdb copy retains only in-frame clones and omits some. The profile shows roughly 110,000 clones, 70% to 80% of them singletons. The sample comprised PBMCs. These TCRs come from a human donor in good health.

This chain connects TRBV30 to TRBJ1-1; 9 nucleotides line up with TRBD1. Trimming took 1 base from V and 0 from J; bases not matched to a gene: 9. In germline, CDR1 is GTSNPN, CDR2 SVGIG (reference sequence). The CDR3 has 17 amino acids. The CDR3 DNA is TGTGCCTGGAGTGGGACCGGGACAGGGCTCATGAACACTGAAGCTTTCTTT. Its protein is CAWSGTGTGLMNTEAFF.

This clone was seen only once. The V call is TRBV27, the J call TRBJ1-2; no clear D. CDR3 size: 12 residues. Germline CDR1 is MNHEY and CDR2 is SMNVEV (reference sequence). The V and J ends lost 5 bases and 5 bases respectively, with 9 bases between them. The CDR3 spells CASSPTPYGYTF. CDR3 bases: TGTGCCAGCAGTCCGACACCGTATGGCTACACCTTC.

The gene calls are TRBV4-3 and TRBJ2-3; D is ambiguous. This CDR3 spans 13 amino acids. Germline-derived CDR1 and CDR2 are LGHNA and YSLEER. V was pared by 0 bases and J by 6 bases, with 7 bases between. CDR3 DNA: TGCGCCAGCAGCCAAGAGTCTCGGGATACGCAGTATTTT. It encodes CASSQESRDTQYF.

The chain combines TRBV5-1 with TRBJ1-3; possibly TRBD1 for D (6 bases). V was clipped by 1 base and J by 1 base, with 12 bases between them. Germline lookup yields CDR1 SGHRS and CDR2 YFSETQ. This CDR3 contains 16 residues. The DNA of the CDR3 is TGCGCCAGCAGCTTGTCGGGACAAGGTTCTGGAAACACCATATATTTT. Encoded protein: CASSLSGQGSGNTIYF.

The chain joins TRBV9 to TRBJ2-7; D call uncertain. V was cut by 0 bases and J by 0 bases, with 7 bases left in between. Germline CDR1 and CDR2: SGDLS and YYNGEE. This CDR3 has 14 residues. The CDR3 here is CASSVASHSYEQYF. The DNA for the CDR3 is TGTGCCAGCAGCGTAGCTTCACACTCCTACGAGCAGTACTTC. The entire variable domain, with the rest obtained from reference TRBV9 and TRBJ2-7, is as follows: DSGVTQTPKHLITATGQRVTLRCSPRSGDLSVYWYQQSLDQGLQFLIQYYNGEERAKGNILERFSAQQFPDLHSELNLSSLELGDSALYFCASSVASHSYEQYFGPGTRLTVT.

The rearrangement joins TRBV7-7 to TRBJ2-5; a weak D match, TRBD2 (6 bases). Germline assignment: CDR1 SSHAT and CDR2 FNYEAQ (reference sequence). Trimming cost V 0 bases and J 1 base, with 9 bases left between them. The length of the CDR3 is 15 residues. CDR3 sequence reads: CASSLAAGGQETQYF. The CDR3 coding sequence is TGTGCCAGCAGCTTAGCCGCCGGGGGCCAAGAGACCCAGTACTTC.

This sequence joins TRBV6-1 and TRBJ1-1; no clear D. This CDR3 is 14 amino acids long. CDR1 and CDR2 (germline): MNHNS, SASEGT. V was cut by 3 bases and J by 5 bases, with 13 bases left in between. DNA of the CDR3: TGTGCCAGCAGTGACGTCCGGAGGGCTACTGAAGCTTTCTTT. Its translation is CASSDVRRATEAFF.

This clone is a singleton in its sample. Within the sample, other DNA sequences also encode this same CDR3. This sequence joins TRBV30 and TRBJ2-7; TRBD1 might be the D (6 bases). Germline CDR1 is GTSNPN and CDR2 is SVGIG (reference sequence). This CDR3 is built from 13 residues. The ends were cut back, 6 bases at V and 6 bases at J, with 18 bases in the middle. CDR3 loop: CACQGQGVGEQYF. In DNA form, the CDR3 reads TGTGCCTGTCAGGGACAAGGGGTTGGCGAGCAGTACTTC.

This chain connects TRBV4-3 to TRBJ2-1; no definite D call. Deletions cut 4 bases from V and 0 bases from J, with 10 bases between. The CDR3 is 15 amino acids. Germline V gene sequence: CDR1 LGHNA, CDR2 YSLEER. The CDR3, as DNA: TGCGCCAGCAGCCTCCAAAGCCGCTCCTACAATGAGCAGTTCTTC. Translating it yields CASSLQSRSYNEQFF.

This rearrangement joins TRBV27 to TRBJ2-6; TRBD1 matches at 8 bases. The V segment lost 4 bases and the J segment 3 bases; nucleotides outside the gene matches: 8. The CDR3 extends over 17 amino acids. Germline values: CDR1 MNHEY, CDR2 SMNVEV (reference sequence). The DNA of the CDR3 is TGTGCCAGCAGTTGGAGGACAGGGCGAAGTGGGGCCAACGTCCTGACTTTC. It translates to CASSWRTGRSGANVLTF.

Only a few counts were recorded for this clone. The chain carries TRBV25-1 and TRBJ2-7; 8 nucleotides match TRBD1. This CDR3 spans 16 amino acids. The ends lost 4 bases at V and 3 bases at J; junction bases unmatched: 11. CDR1 and CDR2 from the germline V gene are MGHDK and SYGVNS. For the CDR3, the DNA is TGTGCCAGCAGTGGACGATGGACAGGGAATAACTACGAGCAGTACTTC. It specifies CASSGRWTGNNYEQYF.